One and the same sample provided the 12 T cell receptor beta chains below, sequenced in a study of shared clonotypes between healthy human individuals. Generated by immunoSEQ multiplex PCR, the TCRdb table keeps only in-frame clones and is missing some. The table includes about 590,000 clones, 95% detected once. CD45RO negativity and positive selection for CCR7 defined naive CD8 cells, a population that excluded terminally differentiated effector memory CD45RA+ cells. Material for sequencing was naive CD8+ T cells sorted from blood. These receptors all come from a woman aged 25 to 45 in good health.

This clone occurred a few times. V and J are TRBV7-9 and TRBJ1-1, with a tentative D call TRBD1 (6 bases). V dropped 5 bases and J dropped 4 bases, with 17 bases sitting between them. CDR3 length equals 15 residues. Germline-derived CDR1 and CDR2 are SEHNR and FQNEAQ (reference sequence). As DNA, the CDR3 is TGTGCCAGCAGCCGCCAGCAGGGGATGTTCACTGAAGCTTTCTTT. Encoded protein: CASSRQQGMFTEAFF.

The gene calls are TRBV13 and TRBJ2-5; 7 nucleotides line up with TRBD2. The V gene's germline CDR1 is PRHDT and CDR2 FYEKMQ (reference sequence). This CDR3 region has 16 residues. V lost 1 base and J lost 3; bases outside the gene matches: 8. DNA for the CDR3: TGTGCCAGCAGCTTAGAGAGGCTAGCGGCTGAAGAGACCCAGTACTTC. This sequence encodes CASSLERLAAEETQYF.

The DNA of the CDR3 is TGTGCCAGCAGCTCCCGTCCCCTCAGGCCTCTCAATGAGCAGTTCTTC. It yields the protein CASSSRPLRPLNEQFF. The V gene is TRBV5-5, the J gene TRBJ2-1; D remains ambiguous. Trimming cost V 3 bases and J 6 bases, with 19 bases left between them. CDR1 and CDR2 (germline): SGHKS, YYEKEE (reference sequence). The CDR3 is made up of 16 amino acids.

V and J are TRBV5-1 and TRBJ2-7; weak D call: TRBD1 (5 bases). Germline-derived CDR1 and CDR2 are SGHRS and YFSETQ. CDR3 length: 13 amino acids. Trimming left V 6 bases short and J 3 bases short, with 13 bases between. The CDR3 DNA sequence: TGCGCCAGCATGCGGACCGACAGCTACGAGCAGTACTTC. It yields the protein CASMRTDSYEQYF.

V usage is TRBV7-9 and J usage is TRBJ1-1; D uncertain. The CDR3 loop spans 15 amino acids. V was clipped by 1 base and J by 0 bases, with 9 bases between them. The germline CDR1 and CDR2 sequences are SEHNR and FQNEAQ (reference sequence). The CDR3 DNA is TGTGCCAGCAGCTTAGTCAGTCTCATGAACACTGAAGCTTTCTTT. Protein: CASSLVSLMNTEAFF.

A word on this clone: Distinct nucleotide sequences in the sample also encode this CDR3. The chain employs TRBV9 and TRBJ2-3; 7 positions agree with TRBD2. J gave up 4 bases and V 2 bases, and 1 base lay outside the gene matches. Looked up from germline, CDR1 is SGDLS and CDR2 is YYNGEE. This CDR3 region has 13 residues. CDR3 region: CASSVGGADTQYF. The CDR3 coding sequence is TGTGCCAGCAGCGTTGGGGGGGCAGATACGCAGTATTTT.

This clone appeared a single time. Additional DNA sequences in this sample encode the identical CDR3. The chain joins TRBV29-1 to TRBJ2-7; unclear D gene. CDR1 and CDR2 (germline): SQVTM, ANQGSEA. CDR3 length equals 12 residues. The germline V and J ends were trimmed by 2 bases and 0 bases, with 5 bases remaining between them. CDR3 in amino acids: CSVELGSYEQYF. CDR3 nucleotides: TGCAGCGTTGAACTGGGCTCCTACGAGCAGTACTTC.

J is TRBJ2-7 and V is TRBV11-2; D is perhaps TRBD1 or TRBD2 (5 bases each). The V gene's germline CDR1 is SGHAT and CDR2 FQNNGV. Trimming shortened V by 0 bases and J by 4 bases, and 13 bases separated the two germline ends. The CDR3 covers 15 residues. CDR3 sequence reads: CASSLEIRDEYEQYF. DNA for the CDR3: TGTGCCAGCAGCTTAGAAATTCGGGACGAATACGAGCAGTACTTC. Using reference TRBV11-2 and TRBJ2-7 for the parts outside the CDR3, the full variable domain is EAGVAQSPRYKIIEKRQSVAFWCNPISGHATLYWYQQILGQGPKLLIQFQNNGVVDDSQLPKDRFSAERLKGVDSTLKIQPAKLEDSAVYLCASSLEIRDEYEQYFGPGTRLTVT.

This clone came up once. The chain employs TRBV5-1 and TRBJ1-4, with 7 bases lining up with TRBD1. Germline CDR1 and CDR2: SGHRS and YFSETQ. V trimming: 3 bases; J trimming: 8 bases; junction bases outside the gene matches: 16. This CDR3 spans 17 amino acids. CDR3 bases: TGCGCCAGCAGCTCAGGGGACAGCTATTTACGGGGGGAAAAACTGTTTTTT. The encoded protein is CASSSGDSYLRGEKLFF. The variable domain in full, completed from reference TRBV5-1 and TRBJ1-4, reads KAGVTQTPRYLIKTRGQQVTLSCSPISGHRSVSWYQQTPGQGLQFLFEYFSETQRNKGNFPGRFSGRQFSNSRSEMNVSTLELGDSALYLCASSSGDSYLRGEKLFFGSGTQLSVL.

The rearrangement uses TRBV4-2 and TRBJ1-1, with 8 bases that match TRBD1. This CDR3 spans 15 amino acids. The trim removed 4 bases at V and 1 base at J, leaving 5 bases unmatched. Germline assignment: CDR1 LGHNA and CDR2 YNFKEQ. The CDR3 region is CASSRNRGENTEAFF. As DNA, the CDR3 is TGTGCCAGCAGCCGTAACAGGGGGGAGAACACTGAAGCTTTCTTT.

This chain connects TRBV7-9 to TRBJ2-5; unclear D gene. The V end was cut by 5 bases, the J end by 1 base, with 11 bases between. The CDR3 runs 14 residues. Germline assignment: CDR1 SEHNR and CDR2 FQNEAQ (reference sequence). The CDR3 here is CASSLGLVQETQYF. The CDR3 bases are TGTGCCAGCAGCCTAGGTCTGGTCCAAGAGACCCAGTACTTC. The full variable domain, with the rest looked up from reference TRBV7-9 and TRBJ2-5, is DTGVSQNPRHKITKRGQNVTFRCDPISEHNRLYWYRQTLGQGPEFLTYFQNEAQLEKSRLLSDRFSAERPKGSFSTLEIQRTEQGDSAMYLCASSLGLVQETQYFGPGTRLLVL.

This clone appeared once. The chain is built from TRBV10-2 and TRBJ2-2; weak D call: TRBD2 (6 bases). The CDR3 extends over 16 amino acids. V lost 3 bases to trimming and J lost 1 base, with 12 bases between them. The germline V gene has CDR1 WSHSY and CDR2 SAAADI. The CDR3 region is CASSEVGLQNTGELFF. Written as DNA, the CDR3 is TGCGCCAGCAGTGAAGTAGGACTACAGAACACCGGGGAGCTGTTTTTT.